This T cell receptor beta chain was identified during a study of control samples from healthy donors and cancer patients. This CDR3 is 18 amino acids long. The V gene lost 0 bases and the J gene lost 6 bases, with 23 bases spanning the gap. CDR1 LGHDT and CDR2 YNNKEL come from the germline V gene (reference sequence). The repertoire was sequenced with immunoSEQ multiplex PCR; TCRdb's copy has only in-frame clones and lacks some. The sample contains about 94,000 clones, over 75% of which appear only once. Source material: blood. The TCR comes from a woman between 18 and 29 years old in good health. The rearrangement uses TRBV3-1 (or the pseudogene TRBV3-2) and TRBJ1-2; D perhaps matches TRBD1 (5 bases). This chain's CDR3 is CASSQDFQSRRGFHGYTF. Here the CDR3 DNA reads TGTGCCAGCAGCCAAGACTTTCAATCTAGACGGGGGTTCCATGGCTACACCTTC.